This TCR beta chain stems from a study of hypomethylating agent response in myelodysplastic syndrome. For the study at large: The myelodysplastic syndrome patients comprised about ten men and a couple of women. With a mean age of around 70 +/- 6 years, patients were most commonly cytogenetically diploid.

Method: immunoSEQ multiplex PCR; TCRdb's copy keeps in-frame clones and lacks some. The profile shows about 1,800 clones, about 86% of them singletons. The CDR3 runs to 12 residues. The V and J ends lost 3 bases and 3 bases respectively, with 6 bases between them. Germline values: CDR1 SGHAT, CDR2 FQDESV (reference sequence). This sequence originates from a human donor with myelodysplastic syndrome. The sequencing used bone marrow, collected before or after starting hypomethylating agent treatment for myelodysplastic syndrome (not recorded which). The rearrangement links TRBV11-1 to TRBJ2-7; tentative D call: TRBD1 (6 bases). The CDR3 DNA follows: TGTGCCAGCAGCTTGGACAGCTACGAGCAGTACTTC. It translates to CASSLDSYEQYF.